The 13 T cell receptor beta chains below were found in one sample sequenced in a study of blood T cells in healthy people across ages. With a J-beta primer mix and a sample-barcoded 5' primer, a second PCR ran about 7 to 12 cycles. TCRdb analysed the 5' RACE reads with MiXCR anew, one entry per CDR3 protein. The profile shows 750,000 or so distinct CDR3 sequences, 25% of them singletons. In addition, the sample was reused for a study of T cells of mothers and their children.

The sample taken for sequencing was blood. These receptors were obtained from a boy younger than 18 in good health.

The CDR3, as DNA: TGTGCCAGCAGCCAACTAGTCGGCGAGCAGTACTTC. This encodes CASSQLVGEQYF. The V call is TRBV3-1, the J call TRBJ2-5; D is uncertain. The end of the DNA is better explained by TRBJ2-7, so the J call may be wrong. CDR1 is LGHDT and CDR2 is YNNKEL in the germline V gene (reference sequence). This CDR3 is 12 amino acids long.

The rearrangement uses TRBV7-2 and TRBJ2-1; the match to TRBD2 covers 13 bases. CDR1 and CDR2 from the germline V gene are SGHTA and FQGNSA. Unmatched junction bases numbered 3, after V lost 4 bases and J lost 3 bases. CDR3 length: 16 residues. The CDR3 protein is CASSSRTSGSYNEQFF. The CDR3 bases are TGTGCCAGCAGCTCTCGGACTAGCGGGAGCTACAATGAGCAGTTCTTC.

V and J are TRBV29-1 and TRBJ2-5, with 12 bases that match TRBD1. This CDR3 is 12 amino acids long. CDR1 and CDR2 from the germline V gene are SQVTM and ANQGSEA. The V gene end was trimmed by 7 bases and the J gene end by 5 bases; junction bases not matched to a gene: 2. The CDR3 here is CSGDRGQETQYF. The CDR3 coding sequence is TGCAGCGGGGACAGGGGGCAGGAGACCCAGTACTTC.

The table lists this clonotype with a few counts. V is TRBV15 and J is TRBJ2-5, with D tentatively TRBD1 or TRBD2 (5 bases each). In germline, CDR1 is LNHNV, CDR2 YYDKDF (reference sequence). The CDR3 is made up of 15 amino acids. V gave up 0 bases and J gave up 4 bases, with 12 bases separating them. In nucleotides, the CDR3 is TGTGCCACCAGCAGAGAAGGCAGGGAGAGAGAGACCCAGTACTTC. Protein sequence: CATSREGRERETQYF.

There are a few counts of this clonotype. One end of the junction fails to match germline, which may point to a read error. The chain carries TRBV7-7 and TRBJ2-7; 7 bases align to TRBD1. Germline CDR1 reads SSHAT; CDR2 reads FNYEAQ (reference sequence). The length of the CDR3 is 13 residues. CDR3 DNA: TGTGCTAGCAGCTTAAATTACAGGGGCGAGCAGTACTTC. This encodes CASSLNYRGEQYF.

This sequence joins TRBV4-1 and TRBJ2-5; D remains ambiguous. The J call may be incorrect, as the DNA end agrees better with TRBJ2-7. The CDR3 sequence is 15 residues long. Germline-derived CDR1 and CDR2 are MGHRA and YSYEKL. The CDR3 sequence is CASSQVQSPSYEQYF. DNA for the CDR3: TGCGCCAGCAGCCAAGTACAATCCCCGTCCTACGAGCAGTACTTC.

The sample holds a few counts of this clonotype. The rearrangement joins TRBV28 to TRBJ1-6; tentatively, D is TRBD1 (5 bases). The germline V and J ends were trimmed by 5 bases and 7 bases, with 15 bases remaining between them. In germline, CDR1 is MDHEN, CDR2 SYDVKM. The CDR3 is made up of 15 amino acids. CDR3 DNA sequence: TGTGCCAGCAGTCCCAGGGTAGCAATGAATTCACCCCTCCACTTT. Amino acids: CASSPRVAMNSPLHF.

The table lists this clonotype with a few counts. The J gene is TRBJ2-4, the V gene TRBV9; D could derive from TRBD1 or TRBD2 (6 bases each). The CDR3 has 15 residues. Trimming cost V 0 bases and J 1 base, with 8 bases left between them. Germline assignment: CDR1 SGDLS and CDR2 YYNGEE. CDR3 in amino acids: CASSVGGAAKNIQYF. Here the CDR3 DNA reads TGTGCCAGCAGCGTAGGGGGGGCGGCCAAAAACATTCAGTACTTC.

This clonotype occurred a few times. The chain carries TRBV29-1 and TRBJ1-2; D unclear. The CDR3 sequence is 13 residues long. The V gene lost 4 bases and the J gene lost 8 bases, with 17 bases spanning the gap. CDR1 and CDR2 (germline): SQVTM, ANQGSEA. The DNA for the CDR3 is TGCAGCGTTGTGCCCCTCGGGGAGGCCGGCTACACCTTC. Translation gives CSVVPLGEAGYTF.

This chain uses TRBV6-1 with TRBJ1-1, with D unresolved. CDR1 is MNHNS, CDR2 SASEGT, per germline. The CDR3 runs to 13 residues. The ends were cut back, 6 bases at V and 4 bases at J, with 12 bases in the middle. CDR3 sequence: CASRLGEGTEAFF. For the CDR3, the DNA is TGTGCCAGCAGGCTTGGGGAGGGCACTGAAGCTTTCTTT.

The chain joins TRBV6-5 to TRBJ2-7; 13 nucleotides match TRBD2. The CDR3 is 14 amino acids. The J segment lost 4 bases and the V segment lost 7 bases, leaving 4 bases of the junction unmatched. Germline V gives CDR1 MNHEY, CDR2 SVGAGI. The CDR3 sequence: CASKGLAGVYEQYF. CDR3 nucleotide sequence: TGTGCCAGCAAAGGACTAGCGGGAGTATACGAGCAGTACTTC.

This clonotype was observed a single time. One end of the junction does not line up with germline, which may come from a read error. This chain uses TRBV9 with TRBJ2-7, with D possibly TRBD2 on 6 matching bases. The CDR3 has 15 residues. Germline CDR1 reads SGDLS; CDR2 reads YYNGEE. CDR3 bases: TGTGCCGGCAGCGTAGAGGAGGGAATCCCGTACGAGCAGTACTTC. Protein product: CAGSVEEGIPYEQYF.

The rearrangement links TRBV29-1 to TRBJ2-3; maybe TRBD2 (5 bases). Germline-derived CDR1 and CDR2 are SQVTM and ANQGSEA. The V end was cut by 4 bases, the J end by 0 bases, with 17 bases between. The CDR3 consists of 16 residues. The CDR3 loop is CSVVPPEAASTDTQYF. CDR3 bases: TGCAGCGTTGTGCCCCCCGAAGCGGCTAGCACAGATACGCAGTATTTT.